Below are 9 T cell receptor beta chains sequenced from a single sample in a study of CXCR4 blockade with PD-1 therapy in pancreatic cancer. The protocol was immunoSEQ multiplex PCR, while the TCRdb copy is restricted to in-frame clones and leaves out a portion. Of approximately 17,000 clones in the sample, about two thirds were seen once. The sequenced sample consisted of tumor tissue. The receptors derive from a human donor with pancreatic ductal adenocarcinoma.

CDR3 sequence reads: CATSARPGASGLSGNEQFF. In DNA, the CDR3 is TGTGCCACCAGCGCCCGCCCAGGGGCCAGCGGGCTCAGCGGCAATGAGCAGTTCTTC. This rearrangement joins TRBV15 to TRBJ2-1; TRBD1 or TRBD2 may be the D gene (6 bases each). Trimming stripped 5 bases from V and 6 bases from J, with 29 bases between. CDR1 is LNHNV, CDR2 YYDKDF, per germline (reference sequence). The CDR3 consists of 19 residues.

The V call is TRBV19, the J call TRBJ1-1; possibly TRBD1 for D (6 bases). Trimming stripped 5 bases from V and 2 bases from J, with 15 bases between. This CDR3 region has 15 residues. The V gene's germline CDR1 is LNHDA and CDR2 SQIVND (reference sequence). The CDR3 DNA reads TGTGCCAGTAGTTTCCCCAGGGGAGGAAACACTGAAGCTTTCTTT. Its translation: CASSFPRGGNTEAFF.

The chain is built from TRBV28 and TRBJ2-1; 7 positions match TRBD2. The V gene end was trimmed by 2 bases and the J gene end by 2 bases; junction bases not matched to a gene: 3. Germline-derived CDR1 and CDR2 are MDHEN and SYDVKM. This CDR3 has 15 residues. The CDR3 protein is CASSLSLAAYNEQFF. The CDR3 bases are TGTGCCAGCAGTTTAAGTCTAGCGGCCTACAATGAGCAGTTCTTC.

This clone was counted between two and nine times. This sample also contains other DNA sequences that code for the same CDR3. The rearrangement joins TRBV29-1 to TRBJ1-1, with 7 bases fitting TRBD1. V dropped 6 bases and J dropped 0; count of bases not matched to a gene: 4. The CDR3 has 13 residues. Germline values: CDR1 SQVTM, CDR2 ANQGSEA. In DNA form, the CDR3 reads TGCAGCGTCAGGGGGGCACTGAACACTGAAGCTTTCTTT. It translates to CSVRGALNTEAFF.

The chain is built from TRBV6-8 and TRBJ2-2, with D unresolved. Germline values: CDR1 MNHGY, CDR2 SAAAGT. Trimming removed 6 bases from V and 5 bases from J, with 19 bases in between. CDR3 length: 16 amino acids. Written as DNA, the CDR3 is TGTGCCAGCAGACATAAGGGAAGTAGCTTAACCGGGGAGCTGTTTTTT. This sequence encodes CASRHKGSSLTGELFF.

This clone was counted between two and nine times. This sequence joins TRBV14 and TRBJ2-1, with D tentatively TRBD2 (5 bases). The CDR3 covers 13 residues. The germline CDR1 and CDR2 sequences are SGHDN and FVKESK. The V and J ends lost 4 bases and 7 bases respectively, with 11 bases between them. The CDR3 protein is CASSRQLGNEQFF. Here the CDR3 DNA reads TGTGCCAGCAGCCGCCAACTAGGGAATGAGCAGTTCTTC.

This clone was seen a single time. This sequence joins TRBV19 and TRBJ1-2; 7 bases are a match to TRBD1. The CDR3 has 15 amino acids. Germline assignment: CDR1 LNHDA and CDR2 SQIVND (reference sequence). Trimming cost V 8 bases and J 4 bases; bases outside gene matches: 13. CDR3 nucleotides: TGTGCCAGTGGGTATGGGGACAGAGTTTTCTATGGCTACACCTTC. Protein: CASGYGDRVFYGYTF.

This clone has more than one count but fewer than ten. V gene TRBV6-8 combines with J gene TRBJ2-1; D is ambiguous. The CDR3 sequence is 14 residues long. Trimming shortened V by 2 bases and J by 1 base, and 6 bases separated the two germline ends. The V gene's germline CDR1 is MNHGY and CDR2 SAAAGT. CDR3 amino acids: CASSYLQSYNEQFF. CDR3 bases: TGTGCCAGCAGTTACCTACAGTCCTACAATGAGCAGTTCTTC.

This clone was detected a few times. The chain uses TRBV11-3 and TRBJ2-2; 13 bases agree with TRBD2. In germline, CDR1 is SGHNT, CDR2 YENEEA. This CDR3 contains 17 residues. The V and J ends lost 5 bases and 6 bases, in that order; junction bases with no gene match: 9. The DNA of the CDR3 is TGTGCCAGCAGCCTTTGGACTAGCGGGAGTTTTGCCGGGGAGCTGTTTTTT. It codes for CASSLWTSGSFAGELFF.